This T cell receptor beta chain emerged from a study of T cell clonality in common variable immunodeficiency. Study-level points and caveats: Shared TCRbeta clones were fewer between CVID subjects than controls. CVID subjects showed higher TCRbeta clonality than healthy controls. In common variable immunodeficiency, TCR beta chains reportedly carried fewer deletions and N-nucleotide insertions.

Sequencing input was equivalent genomic DNA from CVID and controls. Clones were read by immunoSEQ multiplex PCR, and TCRdb kept only the in-frame ones, dropping some. The sample includes tens of thousands of clones, none of them occurring once. V shed 2 bases, J shed 3 bases, and the junction held 3 bases outside the gene matches. This CDR3 region has 15 residues. CDR1 is SEHNR and CDR2 is FQNEAQ in the germline V gene (reference sequence). This clone has ten or more counts. Its specificity is not known. The CDR3 end lies 3 residues beyond the end of the read and is filled in from the germline J gene. The chain is built from TRBV7-9 and TRBJ2-2; TRBD1 agrees at 7 bases. This receptor was obtained from a person between 18 and 70 years old in good health. Sequencing was carried out using peripheral blood mononuclear cells. Partial CDR3 DNA: TGTGCCAGCAGCTTAAGGGGGCGACACACCGGGGAG. Translating gives CASSLRGRHTGE. The CDR3 reads in full as CASSLRGRHTGELFF. Full variable domain (missing parts from reference TRBV7-9 and TRBJ2-2): DTGVSQNPRHKITKRGQNVTFRCDPISEHNRLYWYRQTLGQGPEFLTYFQNEAQLEKSRLLSDRFSAERPKGSFSTLEIQRTEQGDSAMYLCASSLRGRHTGELFFGEGSRLTVL.